A selection of T cell receptor delta chains follows, all from one sample in a study of gamma-delta chains in newborns, infants, children. TCRdb re-called the reads through CATT. The table shows more than 8,000 delta-chain clones, with 3% to 3.5% occurring only once. The sequencing sample was made of blood. These receptor sequences come from a child who was a newborn, infant or young child, either healthy, febrile or measles-vaccinated (not recorded which). Each CDR3 is given with its conserved first and last residue. D genes are given only for firm matches. Size tells how often a clone was seen (once, few, many) or the class of an expanded clone, and some rows leave it out.

v_call: TRDV2; cdr3_length: 19; d_call: TRDD3; clone_size: few; j_call: TRDJ3; cdr3_nt: TGTGCCTGTGATCGTACTGGGGGACCGTTCTCCTGGGACACCCGACAGATGTTTTTC; cdr3_aa: CACDRTGGPFSWDTRQMFF
v_call: TRDV2; cdr3_length: 18; d_call: NA; clone_size: many; j_call: TRDJ3; cdr3_nt: TGTGCCTGTGACACCGGTACTGGATTCTCCTGGGACACCCGACAGATGTTTTTC; cdr3_aa: CACDTGTGFSWDTRQMFF
v_call: TRDV2; cdr3_length: 18; d_call: TRDD3; clone_size: NA; j_call: TRDJ3; cdr3_nt: TGTGCCTGTGACCGACTGGGGGATTTGGCCTGGGACACCCGACAGATGTTTTTC; cdr3_aa: CACDRLGDLAWDTRQMFF
v_call: TRDV1; cdr3_length: 15; d_call: NA; clone_size: NA; j_call: TRDJ2; cdr3_nt: TGTGCTCTTGGGGAGATCTACGGGGATACAGCACAACTCTTCTTT; cdr3_aa: CALGEIYGDTAQLFF
v_call: TRDV2; cdr3_length: 21; d_call: TRDD3; clone_size: few; j_call: TRDJ3; cdr3_nt: TGTGCCTGTGACACCGGAGCCTTACTGGGGTTAAGCTCCTGGGACACCCGACAGATGTTTTTC; cdr3_aa: CACDTGALLGLSSWDTRQMFF
v_call: TRDV2; cdr3_length: 17; d_call: TRDD3; clone_size: NA; j_call: TRDJ3; cdr3_nt: TGTGCCTGTGGCGTACTGGGGGATATCAGGGACACCCGACAGATGTTTTTC; cdr3_aa: CACGVLGDIRDTRQMFF
v_call: TRDV2; cdr3_length: 16; d_call: NA; clone_size: few; j_call: TRDJ3; cdr3_nt: TGTGCCTGTGACTGGGGCTTTACGTGGGACACCCGGCAGATGTTTTTC; cdr3_aa: CACDWGFTWDTRQMFF
v_call: TRDV2; cdr3_length: 18; d_call: TRDD3; clone_size: medium-sized; j_call: TRDJ1; cdr3_nt: TGTGCCTGTGACTCCTTAGTACTGGGGGATAAATACACCGATAAACTCATCTTT; cdr3_aa: CACDSLVLGDKYTDKLIF
v_call: TRDV2; cdr3_length: 15; d_call: TRDD3; clone_size: NA; j_call: TRDJ1; cdr3_nt: TGTGCCTGTGACGTACTGGGGGCAGCCACCGATAAACTCATCTTT; cdr3_aa: CACDVLGAATDKLIF
v_call: TRDV2; cdr3_length: 20; d_call: TRDD3; clone_size: NA; j_call: TRDJ3; cdr3_nt: TGTGCCTGTGACACCGGGGATACGCGGCCTAGCTCCTGGGACACCCGACAGATGTTTTTC; cdr3_aa: CACDTGDTRPSSWDTRQMFF
v_call: TRDV2; cdr3_length: 12; d_call: NA; clone_size: large; j_call: TRDJ1; cdr3_nt: TGTGCCTGTGACTGGGGGACCGATAAACTCATCTTT; cdr3_aa: CACDWGTDKLIF
v_call: TRDV2; cdr3_length: 19; d_call: TRDD3; clone_size: medium-sized; j_call: TRDJ3; cdr3_nt: TGTGCCTGTGACACCGGTTGGGGGATACGCACCTGGGACACCCGACAGATGTTTTTC; cdr3_aa: CACDTGWGIRTWDTRQMFF
v_call: TRDV2; cdr3_length: 19; d_call: TRDD3; clone_size: NA; j_call: TRDJ3; cdr3_nt: TGTGCCTGTGACACCGTCTTGGGGGATAGCTCCTGGGACACCCGACAGATGTTTTTC; cdr3_aa: CACDTVLGDSSWDTRQMFF
v_call: TRDV2; cdr3_length: 18; d_call: TRDD3; clone_size: medium-sized; j_call: TRDJ3; cdr3_nt: TGTGCCTGTGACACCCTAACTGGGGGATACTGGGACACCCGACAGATGTTTTTC; cdr3_aa: CACDTLTGGYWDTRQMFF
v_call: TRDV2; cdr3_length: 17; d_call: NA; clone_size: medium-sized; j_call: TRDJ3; cdr3_nt: TGTGCCTGTGACACGGCGGACCGCTCCTGGGACACCCGACAGATGTTTTTC; cdr3_aa: CACDTADRSWDTRQMFF
v_call: TRDV2; cdr3_length: 22; d_call: TRDD3; clone_size: NA; j_call: TRDJ3; cdr3_nt: TGTGCCTGTGACACCGGGGGACTGGGGGATACCCAAAGCTCCTGGGACACCCGACAGATGTTTTTC; cdr3_aa: CACDTGGLGDTQSSWDTRQMFF
v_call: TRDV2; cdr3_length: 22; d_call: TRDD3; clone_size: NA; j_call: TRDJ3; cdr3_nt: TGTGCCTGTGACGCCATCACCTCCAAACTGGGGGGTGAGACCTGGGACACCCGACAGATGTTTTTC; cdr3_aa: CACDAITSKLGGETWDTRQMFF
v_call: TRDV2; cdr3_length: 16; d_call: TRDD3; clone_size: medium-sized; j_call: TRDJ2; cdr3_nt: TGTGCCTGTGACAAACTGGGGGATACGCGGACAGCACAACTCTTCTTT; cdr3_aa: CACDKLGDTRTAQLFF
v_call: TRDV2; cdr3_length: 20; d_call: TRDD3; clone_size: few; j_call: TRDJ3; cdr3_nt: TGTGCCTGTGACCGTACTGGGGGATACGGTAGCTCCTGGGACACCCGACAGATGTTTTTC; cdr3_aa: CACDRTGGYGSSWDTRQMFF
v_call: TRDV2; cdr3_length: 22; d_call: TRDD3; clone_size: NA; j_call: TRDJ3; cdr3_nt: TGTGCCTGTGACACCCTCTGGGGGGTCACCCATCCGAGCTCCTGGGACACCCGACAGATGTTTTTC; cdr3_aa: CACDTLWGVTHPSSWDTRQMFF
v_call: TRDV2; cdr3_length: 19; d_call: TRDD3; clone_size: few; j_call: TRDJ3; cdr3_nt: TGTGCCTGTGATGCTCTGGGGGCCTCACTCTCCTGGGACACCCGACAGATGTTTTTC; cdr3_aa: CACDALGASLSWDTRQMFF
v_call: TRDV2; cdr3_length: 20; d_call: TRDD3; clone_size: few; j_call: TRDJ3; cdr3_nt: TGTGCCTGTGACACCGTCTTCCGGGGGATAGAAGGCTGGGACACCCGACAGATGTTTTTC; cdr3_aa: CACDTVFRGIEGWDTRQMFF